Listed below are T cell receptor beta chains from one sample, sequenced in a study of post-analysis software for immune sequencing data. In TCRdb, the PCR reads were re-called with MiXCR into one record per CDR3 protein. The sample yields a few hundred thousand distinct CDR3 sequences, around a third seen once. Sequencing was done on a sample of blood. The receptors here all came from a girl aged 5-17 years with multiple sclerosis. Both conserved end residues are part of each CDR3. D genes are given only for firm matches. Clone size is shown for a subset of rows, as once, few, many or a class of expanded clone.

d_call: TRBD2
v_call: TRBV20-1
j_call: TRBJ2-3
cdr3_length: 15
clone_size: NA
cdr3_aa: CSAEAGGVSTDTQYF
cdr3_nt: TGCAGTGCTGAGGCGGGGGGGGTTAGCACAGATACGCAGTATTTT

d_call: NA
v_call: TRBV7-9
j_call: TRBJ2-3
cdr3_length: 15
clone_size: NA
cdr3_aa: CASSLYGGRTDTQYF
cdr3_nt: TGTGCCAGCAGCTTATATGGTGGGAGAACAGATACGCAGTATTTT

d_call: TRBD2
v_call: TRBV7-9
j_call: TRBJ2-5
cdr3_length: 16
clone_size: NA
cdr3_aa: CASSLLLAGYQETQYF
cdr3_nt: TGTGCCAGCAGCTTACTCCTAGCGGGGTACCAAGAGACCCAGTACTTC

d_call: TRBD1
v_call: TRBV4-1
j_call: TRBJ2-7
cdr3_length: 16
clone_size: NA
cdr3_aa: CASSPRTGTYVGEQYF
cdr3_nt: TGCGCCAGCAGCCCTAGGACAGGGACATACGTCGGCGAGCAGTACTTC

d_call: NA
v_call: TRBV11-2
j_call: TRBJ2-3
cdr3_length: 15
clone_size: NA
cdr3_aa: CASSYVAGRTDTQYF
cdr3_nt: TGTGCCAGCAGCTACGTCGCGGGGCGCACAGATACGCAGTATTTT

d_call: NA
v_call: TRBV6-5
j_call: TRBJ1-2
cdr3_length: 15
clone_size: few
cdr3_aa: CASSYVGSSPYGYTF
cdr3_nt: TGTGCCAGCAGTTACGTTGGGTCAAGCCCCTATGGCTACACCTTC

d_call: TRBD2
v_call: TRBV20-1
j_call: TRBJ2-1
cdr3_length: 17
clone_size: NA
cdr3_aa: CSARALSGAPSYNEQFF
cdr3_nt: TGCAGTGCTAGAGCTCTTAGCGGGGCCCCTTCCTACAATGAGCAGTTCTTC

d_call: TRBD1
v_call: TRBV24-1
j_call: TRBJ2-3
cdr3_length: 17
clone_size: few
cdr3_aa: CATSDQPQGATTDTQYF
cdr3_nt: TGTGCCACCAGTGACCAACCACAGGGGGCAACCACAGATACGCAGTATTTT

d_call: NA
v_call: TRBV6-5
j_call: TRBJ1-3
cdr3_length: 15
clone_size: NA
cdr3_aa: CASSYESGYGNTIYF
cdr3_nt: TGTGCCAGCAGTTACGAATCGGGCTACGGAAACACCATATATTTT

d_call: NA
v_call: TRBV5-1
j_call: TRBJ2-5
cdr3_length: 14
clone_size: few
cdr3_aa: CASSSGEGGETQYF
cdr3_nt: TGCGCCAGCAGCTCAGGGGAGGGTGGAGAGACCCAGTACTTC

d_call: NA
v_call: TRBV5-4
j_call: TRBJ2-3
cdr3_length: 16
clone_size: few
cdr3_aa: CASSRRQSLNTDTQYF
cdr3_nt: TGTGCCAGCAGTCGGAGACAATCGCTCAACACAGATACGCAGTATTTT

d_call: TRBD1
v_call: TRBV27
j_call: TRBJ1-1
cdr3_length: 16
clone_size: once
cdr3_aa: CASSPMGQGSYTEAFF
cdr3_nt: TGTGCCAGCAGTCCAATGGGACAGGGGAGTTACACTGAAGCTTTCTTT

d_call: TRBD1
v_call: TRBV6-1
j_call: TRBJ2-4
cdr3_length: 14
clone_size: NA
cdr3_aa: CASSPGSGGNIQYF
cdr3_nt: TGTGCCAGCTCCCCCGGGTCAGGGGGAAACATTCAGTACTTC

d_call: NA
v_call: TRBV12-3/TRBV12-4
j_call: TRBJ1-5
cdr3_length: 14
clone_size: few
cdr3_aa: CASSAGRNNQPQHF
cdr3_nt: TGTGCCAGCAGTGCCGGACGGAACAATCAGCCCCAGCATTTT

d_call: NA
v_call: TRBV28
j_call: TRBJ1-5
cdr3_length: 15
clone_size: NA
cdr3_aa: CASSLGQGLHQPQHF
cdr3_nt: TGTGCCAGCAGCCTGGGGCAGGGGCTTCATCAGCCCCAGCATTTT

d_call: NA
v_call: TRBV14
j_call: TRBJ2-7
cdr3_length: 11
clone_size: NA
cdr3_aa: CASSQGPMQYF
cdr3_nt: TGTGCCAGCAGCCAAGGACCCATGCAGTACTTC

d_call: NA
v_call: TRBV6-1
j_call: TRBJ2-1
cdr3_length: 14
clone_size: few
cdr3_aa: CASEMGDSYNEQFF
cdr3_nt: TGTGCCAGCGAGATGGGAGACTCCTACAATGAGCAGTTCTTC

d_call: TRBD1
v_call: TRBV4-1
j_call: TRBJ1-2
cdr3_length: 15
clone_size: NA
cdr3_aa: CASSSIGQGNYGYTF
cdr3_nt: TGCGCCAGCAGCTCTATAGGACAGGGTAACTATGGCTACACCTTC

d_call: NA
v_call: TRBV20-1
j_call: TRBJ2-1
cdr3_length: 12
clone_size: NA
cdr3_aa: CSARSPCGEQFF
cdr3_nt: TGCAGTGCTAGATCTCCTTGCGGTGAGCAGTTCTTC

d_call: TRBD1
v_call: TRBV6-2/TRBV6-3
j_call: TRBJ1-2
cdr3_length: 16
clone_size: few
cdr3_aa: CASSYEGAGLLYGYTF
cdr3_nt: TGTGCCAGCAGTTACGAGGGGGCCGGACTCCTCTATGGCTACACCTTC

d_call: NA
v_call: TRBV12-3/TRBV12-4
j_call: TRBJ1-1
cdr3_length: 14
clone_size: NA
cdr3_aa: CASSPRGTNTEAFF
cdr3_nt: TGTGCCAGCAGCCCACGGGGCACGAACACTGAAGCTTTCTTT

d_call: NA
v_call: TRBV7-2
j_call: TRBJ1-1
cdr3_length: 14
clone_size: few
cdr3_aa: CASSFGGGNTEAFF
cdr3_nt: TGTGCCAGCAGCTTCGGTGGGGGGAACACTGAAGCTTTCTTT

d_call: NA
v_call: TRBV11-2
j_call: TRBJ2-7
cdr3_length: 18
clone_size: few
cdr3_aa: CASSRLALLTGGRYEQYF
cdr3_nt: TGTGCCAGCAGTCGACTAGCCCTACTTACCGGGGGGCGATACGAGCAGTACTTC

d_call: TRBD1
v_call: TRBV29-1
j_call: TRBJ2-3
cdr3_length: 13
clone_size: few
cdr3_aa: CSGKDRVTDTQYF
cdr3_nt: TGCAGCGGAAAGGACAGGGTCACAGATACGCAGTATTTT

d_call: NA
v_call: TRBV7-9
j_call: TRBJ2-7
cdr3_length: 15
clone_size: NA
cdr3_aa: CASSYGDSTSYEQYF
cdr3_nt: TGTGCCAGCAGCTATGGGGACTCCACCTCCTACGAGCAGTACTTC

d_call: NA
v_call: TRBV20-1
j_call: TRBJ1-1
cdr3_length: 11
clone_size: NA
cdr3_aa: CSASGQTEAFF
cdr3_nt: TGCAGTGCTAGTGGGCAGACTGAAGCTTTCTTT

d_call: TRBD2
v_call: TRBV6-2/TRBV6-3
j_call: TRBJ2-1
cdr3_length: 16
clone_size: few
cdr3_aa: CASTLRGGQSSDEQFF
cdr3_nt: TGTGCCAGCACTCTACGGGGGGGACAATCCTCCGATGAGCAGTTCTTC

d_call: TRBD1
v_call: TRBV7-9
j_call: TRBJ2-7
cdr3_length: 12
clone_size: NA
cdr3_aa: CASTGDRGEQYF
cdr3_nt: TGTGCCAGCACCGGGGACAGGGGCGAGCAGTACTTC

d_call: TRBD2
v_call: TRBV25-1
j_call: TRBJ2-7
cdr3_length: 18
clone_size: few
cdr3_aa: CASSDELGGSGGRYEQYF
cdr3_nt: TGTGCCAGCAGTGATGAGTTGGGCGGTAGCGGGGGGCGGTACGAGCAGTACTTC

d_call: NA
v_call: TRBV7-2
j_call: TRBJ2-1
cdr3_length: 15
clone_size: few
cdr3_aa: CASSSRGGNYNEQFF
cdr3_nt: TGTGCCAGCAGCTCCCGCGGCGGCAACTACAATGAGCAGTTCTTC

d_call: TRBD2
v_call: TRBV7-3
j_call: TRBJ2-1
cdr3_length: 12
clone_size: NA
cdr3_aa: CASSLREGVLFF
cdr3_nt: TGTGCCAGCAGCCTCCGGGAGGGGGTGCTTTTCTTC

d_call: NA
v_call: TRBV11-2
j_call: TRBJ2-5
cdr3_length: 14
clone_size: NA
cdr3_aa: CASSYITSQETQYF
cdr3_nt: TGTGCCAGCAGTTATATCACTAGCCAAGAGACCCAGTACTTC

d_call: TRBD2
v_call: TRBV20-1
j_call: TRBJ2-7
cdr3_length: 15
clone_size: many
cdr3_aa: CSASKERGSSYEQYF
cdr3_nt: TGCAGTGCCTCTAAGGAGCGGGGGTCTTCCTACGAGCAGTACTTC

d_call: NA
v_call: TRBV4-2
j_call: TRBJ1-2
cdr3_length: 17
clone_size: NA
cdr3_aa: CASSQDNPGSVLDGYTF
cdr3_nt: TGTGCCAGCAGCCAAGATAATCCTGGGTCGGTTCTGGATGGCTACACCTTC

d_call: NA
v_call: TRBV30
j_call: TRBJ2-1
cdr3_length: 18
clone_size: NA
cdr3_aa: CAWRALGLAAGSYNEQFF
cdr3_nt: TGTGCCTGGAGAGCCCTCGGGCTAGCCGCCGGCTCCTACAATGAGCAGTTCTTC

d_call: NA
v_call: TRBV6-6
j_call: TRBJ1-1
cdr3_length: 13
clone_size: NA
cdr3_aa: CASSYSRSGEAFF
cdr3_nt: TGTGCCAGCAGTTACTCTAGGTCCGGTGAAGCTTTCTTT

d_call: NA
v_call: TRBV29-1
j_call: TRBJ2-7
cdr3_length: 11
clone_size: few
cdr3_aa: CSVEGVHEQYF
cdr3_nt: TGCAGCGTTGAGGGGGTCCACGAGCAGTACTTC

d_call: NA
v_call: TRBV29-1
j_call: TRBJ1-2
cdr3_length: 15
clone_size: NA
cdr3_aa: CSGIPLGQGNYGHTF
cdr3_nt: TGCAGCGGTATCCCTCTCGGGCAGGGTAACTATGGCCACACCTTC

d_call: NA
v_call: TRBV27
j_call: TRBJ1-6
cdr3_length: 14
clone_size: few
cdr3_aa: CASSFRTFIEPLHF
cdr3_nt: TGTGCCAGCAGTTTCCGGACATTCATCGAACCCCTCCACTTT

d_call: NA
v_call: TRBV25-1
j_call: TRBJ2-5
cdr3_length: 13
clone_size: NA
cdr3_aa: CASSMETQETQYF
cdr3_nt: TGTGCCAGCAGTATGGAGACCCAAGAGACCCAGTACTTC

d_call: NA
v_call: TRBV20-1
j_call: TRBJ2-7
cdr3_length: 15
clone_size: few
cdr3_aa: CSARGPTGLSYEQYF
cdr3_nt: TGCAGTGCTAGGGGACCCACGGGTCTTTCCTACGAGCAGTACTTC

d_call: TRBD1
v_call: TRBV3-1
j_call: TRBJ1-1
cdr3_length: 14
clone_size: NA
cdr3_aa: CASSHPTGDPEAFF
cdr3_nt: TGTGCCAGCAGCCATCCCACAGGGGACCCTGAAGCTTTCTTT

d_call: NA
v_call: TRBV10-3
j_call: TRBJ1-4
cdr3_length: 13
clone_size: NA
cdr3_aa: CAISGRLNEKLFF
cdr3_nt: TGTGCCATCAGCGGACGGCTTAATGAAAAACTGTTTTTT

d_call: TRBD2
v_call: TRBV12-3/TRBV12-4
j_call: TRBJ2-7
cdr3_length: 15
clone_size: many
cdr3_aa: CASSLSSGGAYEQYF
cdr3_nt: TGTGCCAGCAGTTTGTCTAGCGGGGGGGCCTACGAGCAGTACTTC

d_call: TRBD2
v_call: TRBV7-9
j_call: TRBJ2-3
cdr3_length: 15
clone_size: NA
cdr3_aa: CASSPGLAGGDTQYF
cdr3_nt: TGTGCCAGCAGCCCCGGACTAGCGGGGGGCGATACGCAGTATTTT

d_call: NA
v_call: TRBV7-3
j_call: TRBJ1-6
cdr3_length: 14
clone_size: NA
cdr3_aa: CASSPTGPNSPLHF
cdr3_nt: TGTGCCAGCAGCCCTACTGGGCCGAATTCACCCCTCCACTTT

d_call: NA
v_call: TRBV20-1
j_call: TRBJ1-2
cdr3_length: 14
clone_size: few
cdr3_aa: CSARSGRGRVGYTF
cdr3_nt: TGCAGTGCTAGATCGGGGCGGGGGCGGGTTGGCTACACCTTC

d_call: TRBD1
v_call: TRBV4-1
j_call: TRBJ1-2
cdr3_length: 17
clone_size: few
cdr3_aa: CASSAGTGGKANYGYTF
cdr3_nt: TGCGCCAGCTCGGCCGGGACAGGGGGGAAAGCTAACTATGGCTACACCTTC

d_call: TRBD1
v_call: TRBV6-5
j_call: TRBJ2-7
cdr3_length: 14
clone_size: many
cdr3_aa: CASRPGQGTYEQYF
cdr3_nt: TGTGCCAGCAGACCGGGACAGGGTACCTACGAGCAGTACTTC

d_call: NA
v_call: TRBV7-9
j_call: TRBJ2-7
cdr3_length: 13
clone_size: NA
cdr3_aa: CASSFSGSNEQYF
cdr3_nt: TGTGCCAGCAGCTTTTCAGGGTCAAACGAGCAGTACTTC

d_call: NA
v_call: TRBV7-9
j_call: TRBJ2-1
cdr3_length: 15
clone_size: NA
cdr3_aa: CASSAIRHSYNEQFF
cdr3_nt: TGTGCCAGCAGCGCAATTAGACACTCCTACAATGAGCAGTTCTTC

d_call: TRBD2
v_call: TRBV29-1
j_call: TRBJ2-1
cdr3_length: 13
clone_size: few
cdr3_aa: CSAEGLAINEQFF
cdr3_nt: TGCAGCGCCGAGGGACTAGCAATCAATGAGCAGTTCTTC